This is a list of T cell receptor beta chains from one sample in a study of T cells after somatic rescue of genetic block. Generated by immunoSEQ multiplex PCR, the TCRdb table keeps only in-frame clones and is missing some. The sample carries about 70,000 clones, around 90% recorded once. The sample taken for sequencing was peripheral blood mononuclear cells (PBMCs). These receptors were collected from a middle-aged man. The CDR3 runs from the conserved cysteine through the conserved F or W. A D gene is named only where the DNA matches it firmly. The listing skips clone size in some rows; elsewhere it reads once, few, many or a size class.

DNA: TGTGCCAGCAGCACGGCCACCTCCGACACCATATATTTT
CDR3: CASSTATSDTIYF
V: TRBV5-4
size: NA
length: 13
D: NA
J: TRBJ1-3

DNA: TGTGCCAGCAGTTTAGACAGCACGGGCTACGAGCAGTACTTC
CDR3: CASSLDSTGYEQYF
V: TRBV6-6
size: NA
length: 14
D: NA
J: TRBJ2-7

DNA: TGTGCTAGTGGTTTGAAGGCAGATTTAGTCCCTGGGGCCAACGTCCTGACTTTC
CDR3: CASGLKADLVPGANVLTF
V: TRBV12-5
size: NA
length: 18
D: NA
J: TRBJ2-6

DNA: TGCGCCAGCAGCTGGGGACTAGCGGGAGGGCCATACCAAGAGACCCAGTACTTC
CDR3: CASSWGLAGGPYQETQYF
V: TRBV5-1
size: NA
length: 18
D: TRBD2
J: TRBJ2-5

DNA: TGTGCCAGCAGCGGCCTTGGGACAGGGAACACTGAAGCTTTCTTT
CDR3: CASSGLGTGNTEAFF
V: TRBV9
size: once
length: 15
D: TRBD1
J: TRBJ1-1

DNA: TGTGCCAGCAGCTTAGGCTTAGCGGGAGGGCCGATTGATAATGAGCAGTTCTTC
CDR3: CASSLGLAGGPIDNEQFF
V: TRBV11-2
size: NA
length: 18
D: TRBD2
J: TRBJ2-1

DNA: TGTGCCAGCAGTTCCGGACATCAGCTCACCAATCAGCCCCAGCATTTT
CDR3: CASSSGHQLTNQPQHF
V: TRBV28
size: NA
length: 16
D: NA
J: TRBJ1-5

DNA: TGCGCCAGCAGCTTGGCCGGGAAGGGATTTTCACCCCTCCACTTT
CDR3: CASSLAGKGFSPLHF
V: TRBV5-1
size: NA
length: 15
D: NA
J: TRBJ1-6

DNA: TGTGCCAGCAGCTTAGTACAGGGAGAGACCCAGTACTTC
CDR3: CASSLVQGETQYF
V: TRBV7-6
size: NA
length: 13
D: NA
J: TRBJ2-5

DNA: TGTGCCAGCAGCTTATTCGATTATGAGCAGTTCTTC
CDR3: CASSLFDYEQFF
V: TRBV7-8
size: NA
length: 12
D: NA
J: TRBJ2-1

DNA: TGTGCCAGCAGCGCTGACAGGGAACCCGGCTATGGCTACACCTTC
CDR3: CASSADREPGYGYTF
V: TRBV7-8
size: NA
length: 15
D: TRBD1
J: TRBJ1-2

DNA: TGTGCCAGCAGGCTGAACACTGAAGCTTTCTTT
CDR3: CASRLNTEAFF
V: TRBV5-6
size: NA
length: 11
D: NA
J: TRBJ1-1

DNA: TGCGCCAGCAGCCGGACAGGGGATAAATCACCCCTCCACTTT
CDR3: CASSRTGDKSPLHF
V: TRBV5-1
size: NA
length: 14
D: TRBD1
J: TRBJ1-6

DNA: TGTGCCAGCAGAGCCGCCACCGGGGAGCTGTTTTTT
CDR3: CASRAATGELFF
V: TRBV28
size: NA
length: 12
D: NA
J: TRBJ2-2

DNA: TGCGCCAGCAGCGAGGCCGGGACAGGGGGCGTTTACACTGAAGCTTTCTTT
CDR3: CASSEAGTGGVYTEAFF
V: TRBV4-1
size: NA
length: 17
D: TRBD1
J: TRBJ1-1

DNA: TGTGCCAGTAGTATTGGTAGCGGGACCGGCGGGGAGCTGTTTTTT
CDR3: CASSIGSGTGGELFF
V: TRBV19
size: NA
length: 15
D: TRBD2
J: TRBJ2-2

DNA: TGCGCCAGCAGCTCGGCGTCAGGCATTGACACCATATATTTT
CDR3: CASSSASGIDTIYF
V: TRBV5-1
size: NA
length: 14
D: NA
J: TRBJ1-3

DNA: TGCAGCGTCGAACCGGGGGGCCCAGAACTTAACTATGGCTACACCTTC
CDR3: CSVEPGGPELNYGYTF
V: TRBV29-1
size: NA
length: 16
D: NA
J: TRBJ1-2

DNA: TGTGCCAGCCAAGCCGAGGGAACTGAAGCTTTCTTT
CDR3: CASQAEGTEAFF
V: TRBV21-1
size: NA
length: 12
D: NA
J: TRBJ1-1

DNA: TGTGCCAGCAGCCAAGATGGCGGGACAGGGGTGGAAAAACTGTTTTTT
CDR3: CASSQDGGTGVEKLFF
V: TRBV4-2
size: NA
length: 16
D: TRBD1
J: TRBJ1-4

DNA: TGTGCCAGCAGCTTAGGACAGGGGGCAGGTGGCTACACCTTC
CDR3: CASSLGQGAGGYTF
V: TRBV9
size: NA
length: 14
D: TRBD1
J: TRBJ1-2

DNA: TGTGCCAGCAGTGACTTAGAGGACAGGGGCTATGGCTACACCTTC
CDR3: CASSDLEDRGYGYTF
V: TRBV6-4
size: NA
length: 15
D: TRBD1
J: TRBJ1-2

DNA: TGTGCTAGCAGCCCTGCAACTAATGAAAAACTGTTTTTT
CDR3: CASSPATNEKLFF
V: TRBV7-7
size: NA
length: 13
D: NA
J: TRBJ1-4

DNA: TGTGCCAGCAGCGGGGCGGTTTACAATGAGCAGTTCTTC
CDR3: CASSGAVYNEQFF
V: TRBV5-6
size: once
length: 13
D: NA
J: TRBJ2-1

DNA: TGTGCCAGCAGCCCCCGACAGGGGCCACCCTACGAGCAGTACTTC
CDR3: CASSPRQGPPYEQYF
V: TRBV9
size: NA
length: 15
D: TRBD1
J: TRBJ2-7

DNA: TGTGCCTGGAGCGAGCTTACTGAGCAGTTCTTC
CDR3: CAWSELTEQFF
V: TRBV30
size: NA
length: 11
D: NA
J: TRBJ2-1

DNA: TGTGCCAGCAGCTTGGAGTTTCAAGAGACCCAGTACTTC
CDR3: CASSLEFQETQYF
V: TRBV7-9
size: NA
length: 13
D: NA
J: TRBJ2-5

DNA: TGCGCCAGCAGCCGGGACAGATGGGCCAAAAACATTCAGTACTTC
CDR3: CASSRDRWAKNIQYF
V: TRBV5-1
size: NA
length: 15
D: TRBD1
J: TRBJ2-4

DNA: TGTGCCAGCAAGAAGCGGAGGAACACCGGGGAGCTGTTTTTT
CDR3: CASKKRRNTGELFF
V: TRBV6-5
size: NA
length: 14
D: NA
J: TRBJ2-2

DNA: TGTGCCAGCAGTGGTGGGGCCAACGTCCTGACTTTC
CDR3: CASSGGANVLTF
V: TRBV9
size: NA
length: 12
D: NA
J: TRBJ2-6

DNA: TGTGCCAGCAGTGAACTAGCGGGGGGAGAGACCCAGTACTTC
CDR3: CASSELAGGETQYF
V: TRBV2
size: NA
length: 14
D: TRBD2
J: TRBJ2-5

DNA: TGTGCCAGCTTAAACACGGGTTTGTACGAGCAGTACTTC
CDR3: CASLNTGLYEQYF
V: TRBV6-6
size: NA
length: 13
D: NA
J: TRBJ2-7

DNA: TGTGCCAGTAGTATAGAAAGACAGGGCGGGCAGTTCTTC
CDR3: CASSIERQGGQFF
V: TRBV19
size: NA
length: 13
D: TRBD1
J: TRBJ2-1

DNA: TGTGCCAGCAGGGAAAACCTCTCTGGAAACACCATATATTTT
CDR3: CASRENLSGNTIYF
V: TRBV2
size: NA
length: 14
D: NA
J: TRBJ1-3

DNA: TGTGCCAGTAGTGGACAGGAGGTCGGGCAGCCCCAGCATTTT
CDR3: CASSGQEVGQPQHF
V: TRBV19
size: NA
length: 14
D: TRBD1
J: TRBJ1-5

DNA: TGTGCCAGCAGCTCTCCTAGCGGCGAGCAGTACTTC
CDR3: CASSSPSGEQYF
V: TRBV13
size: once
length: 12
D: TRBD2
J: TRBJ2-7

DNA: TGTGCCAGCAGCTTCAATGGACATAAGCAGACTAATGAAAAACTGTTTTTT
CDR3: CASSFNGHKQTNEKLFF
V: TRBV21-1
size: few
length: 17
D: NA
J: TRBJ1-4

DNA: TGTGCCAGCAGCTTAGGGCAGGGTGGTATTTCACCCCTCCACTTT
CDR3: CASSLGQGGISPLHF
V: TRBV5-5
size: NA
length: 15
D: NA
J: TRBJ1-6

DNA: TGTGCCACCAGCAGGGAAGGGACAGGGACCGAGACCCAGTACTTC
CDR3: CATSREGTGTETQYF
V: TRBV15
size: once
length: 15
D: TRBD1
J: TRBJ2-5

DNA: TGTGCCAGCAGTTCCCCCAGGGGGCGGGGCACTGAAGCTTTCTTT
CDR3: CASSSPRGRGTEAFF
V: TRBV28
size: NA
length: 15
D: TRBD1
J: TRBJ1-1

DNA: TGTGCCAGCAGCGACGACAGAGACGAGCAGTACTTC
CDR3: CASSDDRDEQYF
V: TRBV7-6
size: NA
length: 12
D: NA
J: TRBJ2-7

DNA: TGCGCCAGCAGCTCCGGGACCAGCGGTATCTACGAGCAGTACTTC
CDR3: CASSSGTSGIYEQYF
V: TRBV5-1
size: NA
length: 15
D: NA
J: TRBJ2-7

DNA: TGTGCCAGCAGTGCTTTTGGGACCAGCAATAATTCACCCCTCCACTTT
CDR3: CASSAFGTSNNSPLHF
V: TRBV2
size: NA
length: 16
D: NA
J: TRBJ1-6

DNA: TGTGCCAGCAGCACCCGTCTGTGGGAGACCCAGTACTTC
CDR3: CASSTRLWETQYF
V: TRBV7-2
size: NA
length: 13
D: NA
J: TRBJ2-5

DNA: TGCGCCAGCAGCCAAGTGGGACTAGCGGAAAACACCGGGGAGCTGTTTTTT
CDR3: CASSQVGLAENTGELFF
V: TRBV4-1
size: NA
length: 17
D: TRBD2
J: TRBJ2-2

DNA: TGCAGTGCCACAGGGGATTATGGCTACACCTTC
CDR3: CSATGDYGYTF
V: TRBV20-1
size: NA
length: 11
D: TRBD1
J: TRBJ1-2

DNA: TGCGCCAGCAGCCAAGAGTGGCGGGGGGGCACCGGGGAGCTGTTTTTT
CDR3: CASSQEWRGGTGELFF
V: TRBV4-1
size: NA
length: 16
D: TRBD2
J: TRBJ2-2

DNA: TGTGCCAGCAGGGCCGGGACAGGGGTTCCAGGGACCCAGTACTTC
CDR3: CASRAGTGVPGTQYF
V: TRBV28
size: NA
length: 15
D: TRBD1
J: TRBJ2-5

DNA: TGCGCCAGCAGCTACCGACAGGGAGGAGAAAAACTGTTTTTT
CDR3: CASSYRQGGEKLFF
V: TRBV5-1
size: NA
length: 14
D: TRBD1
J: TRBJ1-4

DNA: TGTGCCAGCTCACCATCACAGGGTTCTGAAGCTTTCTTT
CDR3: CASSPSQGSEAFF
V: TRBV18
size: NA
length: 13
D: NA
J: TRBJ1-1

DNA: TGTGCCAGCAGTTACGGAGGACTAGCGGGAGCTTACGAGCAGTACTTC
CDR3: CASSYGGLAGAYEQYF
V: TRBV6-5
size: NA
length: 16
D: TRBD2
J: TRBJ2-7

DNA: TGTGCCAGCAGCACAGGGACGGGTTCCTATGGCTACACCTTC
CDR3: CASSTGTGSYGYTF
V: TRBV21-1
size: NA
length: 14
D: NA
J: TRBJ1-2

DNA: TGTGCCAGCAGTTTTCGGGGGGCCGGCACCGGGGAGCTGTTTTTT
CDR3: CASSFRGAGTGELFF
V: TRBV27
size: NA
length: 15
D: NA
J: TRBJ2-2

DNA: TGTGCCAGCAGCTTTCGAAACAGCTTGAACACTGAAGCTTTCTTT
CDR3: CASSFRNSLNTEAFF
V: TRBV7-9
size: NA
length: 15
D: NA
J: TRBJ1-1